This passage covers 15 T cell receptor beta chains from one sample sequenced in a study of T cells after yellow fever vaccination. TCRdb analysed the 5' RACE reads with MiXCR anew, one entry per CDR3 protein. The data contain some 120,000 distinct CDR3 sequences, 8% to 9.5% of them singletons. Sample: CD8+ T cells sorted from PBMCs, taken 45 days after the yellow fever booster vaccination. Receptor source: a man aged 30-40 years who received the YFV17D yellow fever vaccine.

This clonotype was recorded a few times. The chain uses TRBV5-5 and TRBJ2-2; 7 bases fit TRBD1. The trim removed 0 bases at V and 6 bases at J, leaving 5 bases unmatched. This CDR3 comprises 15 residues. Germline CDR1 reads SGHKS; CDR2 reads YYEKEE (reference sequence). The CDR3 loop is CASSLEGGVAGELFF. The CDR3 DNA is TGTGCCAGCAGCTTGGAAGGGGGCGTTGCCGGGGAGCTGTTTTTT.

V usage is TRBV5-4 and J usage is TRBJ1-1; D might be TRBD1 (5 bases). The CDR3 spans 12 residues. Trimming took off 6 bases at V and 7 bases at J, with 13 bases between the two ends. Per the germline V gene, CDR1 is SGHNT and CDR2 is YYREEE (reference sequence). The DNA for the CDR3 is TGTGCCAGCACCAATTCGAGGGGTGAAGCTTTCTTT. It encodes CASTNSRGEAFF.

This clonotype was found many times. The chain is built from TRBV7-9 and TRBJ2-2; 8 bases are shared with TRBD1. The CDR3 is 15 amino acids. Germline loops: CDR1 SEHNR, CDR2 FQNEAQ (reference sequence). V lost 3 bases, J lost 5 bases, and 5 bases stayed unmatched. The DNA of the CDR3 is TGTGCCAGCAGCTTCAGGACAGGGTTTACCGGGGAGCTGTTTTTT. Translated, it gives CASSFRTGFTGELFF.

This clonotype was picked up many times. This chain uses TRBV7-2 with TRBJ2-1, with 10 bases fitting TRBD2. Germline CDR1 is SGHTA and CDR2 is FQGNSA. This CDR3 has 17 amino acids. V shed 5 bases and J 5 bases; nucleotides not matched to a gene: 12. The CDR3 sequence: CASSPRLGLAGDNEQFF. For the CDR3, the DNA is TGTGCCAGCAGCCCGAGGCTGGGGCTAGCGGGAGACAATGAGCAGTTCTTC.

This clonotype was recorded many times. The chain has TRBV9 and TRBJ2-7, with D perhaps given as TRBD1 or TRBD2 (6 bases each). This CDR3 has 13 residues. Per germline, CDR1 SGDLS and CDR2 YYNGEE. V lost 3 bases and J 3 bases, leaving 10 bases between the germline ends. CDR3 nucleotides: TGTGCCAGCAGCGAGGGGGGAGGCTACGAGCAGTACTTC. Amino acid sequence: CASSEGGGYEQYF.

The genes are TRBV15 and TRBJ2-7, with 9 bases identical to TRBD1. The V gene's germline CDR1 is LNHNV and CDR2 YYDKDF (reference sequence). The junction had 8 bases not matched to a gene; V was cut back by 3 bases and J by 2 bases. CDR3 length equals 16 residues. The CDR3 DNA reads TGTGCCACCAGCAGTATTGGACAGGGGAAGGCCTACGAGCAGTACTTC. Its translation: CATSSIGQGKAYEQYF.

This chain uses TRBV12-3 or TRBV12-4 with TRBJ2-1, with D hard to call. V lost 6 bases and J 5 bases, leaving 20 bases between the germline ends. The CDR3 length is 16 residues. The CDR3 bases are TGTGCCAGCAGATCCCTTAGCAATCCATCCGACAATGAGCAGTTCTTC. Protein product: CASRSLSNPSDNEQFF.

This chain uses TRBV10-2 with TRBJ2-7; D not certain. V lost 2 bases, J lost 3 bases, and 8 bases lay in between. The V gene's germline CDR1 is WSHSY and CDR2 SAAADI. The CDR3 sequence is 13 residues long. CDR3 loop: CASSETDYYEQYF. The CDR3 DNA sequence: TGCGCCAGCAGTGAGACAGATTACTACGAGCAGTACTTC.

This clonotype was counted a few times. The chain links TRBV10-1 to TRBJ2-3; 14 nucleotides agree with TRBD2. The CDR3 sequence is 23 residues long. Unmatched junction bases numbered 21, after V lost 3 bases and J lost 1 base. CDR1 WNHNN and CDR2 SYGVQD come from the germline V gene (reference sequence). This CDR3 is CASSEGQQTSGRAGGSGTDTQYF. As DNA, the CDR3 is TGCGCCAGCAGTGAAGGACAGCAGACTAGCGGGAGGGCCGGGGGGTCGGGCACAGATACGCAGTATTTT.

In its sample, this clonotype was seen many times. The gene calls are TRBV20-1 and TRBJ2-6; 7 bases match TRBD1. CDR3 size: 17 residues. CDR1 and CDR2 (germline): DFQATT, SNEGSKA (reference sequence). With V trimmed by 6 bases and J by 0 bases, 11 bases remained unmatched. The CDR3, as DNA: TGCAGTGCGTCCGGGACAGCCATACACTCTGGGGCCAACGTCCTGACTTTC. Translated: CSASGTAIHSGANVLTF.

In this sample, this clonotype turned up a few times. The gene calls are TRBV12-3 or TRBV12-4 and TRBJ2-3, with 15 positions matching TRBD2. The CDR3 consists of 18 residues. Germline trimming cut 5 bases from V and 7 bases from J; bases unmatched to any gene: 13. The CDR3 DNA reads TGTGCCAGCAGTGCGGGACTAGCGGGAGGACCACCTTTTTATACGCAGTATTTT. This encodes CASSAGLAGGPPFYTQYF.

Turning to this clonotype: One end of the junction is discordant with germline, which a read error may explain. The V gene is TRBV6-1, the J gene TRBJ1-2; 9 bases are a match to TRBD1. This CDR3 is 13 amino acids long. Germline values: CDR1 MNHNS, CDR2 SASEGT. The chain's CDR3 is CAGSSGQGYGYTF. In nucleotides, the CDR3 is TGTGCCGGCAGCTCGGGACAGGGTTACGGCTACACCTTC.

The chain couples TRBV15 to TRBJ2-7; the match to TRBD1 covers 9 bases. Germline V gene lookup returns CDR1 LNHNV and CDR2 YYDKDF (reference sequence). This CDR3 region has 16 residues. Trimming removed 0 bases from V and 7 bases from J; junction bases left unmatched: 10. CDR3: CATSRDPLQGAGEQYF. Here the CDR3 DNA reads TGTGCCACCAGCAGAGATCCGTTACAGGGGGCGGGGGAGCAGTACTTC.

Turning to this clonotype: This clone may be a read error of a much larger clone one base away. The chain links TRBV5-1 to TRBJ2-7; 8 bases line up with TRBD2. Germline V gives CDR1 SGHRS, CDR2 YFSETQ. The CDR3 is 14 amino acids. V lost 3 bases to trimming and J lost 4 bases; unmatched junction nucleotides: 6. The CDR3 bases are TGCGCCAGCAGCTCGGGAGGGAGTGTTTACGAGCAGTACTTC. Its translation: CASSSGGSVYEQYF.

This clonotype was detected a few times. The chain employs TRBV20-1 and TRBJ2-1; 13 bases map to TRBD2. This CDR3 region has 15 residues. V was clipped by 6 bases and J by 4 bases; unmatched bases: 6. Germline CDR1 and CDR2: DFQATT and SNEGSKA (reference sequence). CDR3 amino acids: CSATTGLAGYNEQFF. The CDR3 coding sequence is TGCAGTGCCACGACGGGACTAGCGGGATACAATGAGCAGTTCTTC.